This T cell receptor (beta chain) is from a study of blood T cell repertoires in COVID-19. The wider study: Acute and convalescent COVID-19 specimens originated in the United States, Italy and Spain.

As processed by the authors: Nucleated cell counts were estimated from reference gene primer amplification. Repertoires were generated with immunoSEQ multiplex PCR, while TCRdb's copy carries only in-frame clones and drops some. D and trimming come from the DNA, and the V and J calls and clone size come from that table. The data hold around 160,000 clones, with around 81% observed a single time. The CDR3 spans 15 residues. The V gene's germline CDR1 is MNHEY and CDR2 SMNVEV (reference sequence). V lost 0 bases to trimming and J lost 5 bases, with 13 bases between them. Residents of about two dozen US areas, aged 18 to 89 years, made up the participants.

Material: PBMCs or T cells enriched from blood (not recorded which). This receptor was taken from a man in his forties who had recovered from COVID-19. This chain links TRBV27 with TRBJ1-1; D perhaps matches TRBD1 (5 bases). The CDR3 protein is CASSLSQGVGTEAFF. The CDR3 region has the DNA TGTGCCAGCAGTTTATCGCAGGGTGTCGGGACTGAAGCTTTCTTT.